The TCR beta chain described here comes from a study of blood T cell repertoires in COVID-19. Study at large: PBMCs, B-cell-depleted T cells, or T cells provided the cDNA or gDNA that made up the material.

It was during active infection that Seattle patients were enrolled and then longitudinally followed. The CDR3 is 14 amino acids. Germline V gene data show CDR1 as MNHEY and CDR2 as SVGAGI. With V trimmed by 5 bases and J by 4 bases, 8 bases remained unmatched. Authors' methods: Cell counts per sample came from amplifying reference gene primers. Clones were read by immunoSEQ multiplex PCR, and TCRdb kept only the in-frame ones, dropping some. The DNA gave D and trimming, while V, J and clone size come from that table. The table records about 200,000 clones, about 93% of them present only once. This clonotype originated in a man aged 55 to 70 with COVID-19, enrolled during active disease. Sequenced input: peripheral blood. This chain uses TRBV6-5 with TRBJ2-7; TRBD1 agrees at 7 bases. The DNA of the CDR3 is TGTGCCAGCAGTCTACAGACAGGGCGGTACGAGCAGTACTTC. Amino acids: CASSLQTGRYEQYF.